This TCR beta chain was recorded in a study of regulatory T cells in long-lasting Graves disease. Study details: Duration of antithyroid drug therapy among newly diagnosed Graves' patients was under 3 months.

Investigators prepared the TCR beta libraries by applying iRepertoire HTBI primers and Arm-PCR of CDR3 regions. Authors' methods: The study identified 55 to 80 TRBV and some 15 TRBJ segments across samples. Using its own MiXCR run on the multiplex PCR reads, TCRdb lists one record per CDR3 protein. The authors' filters were not applied to this entry. Among 320,000 or so distinct CDR3 sequences listed, 18% were seen once. Overall study findings and caveats: Among persistent patients, a larger number of public clonotypes were shared (about 2,700) than among newly diagnosed patients (under 1,000). Analyses excluded thyroid tissue, covering peripheral blood alone.

The CDR3 totals 13 residues. Trimming removed 0 bases from V and 3 bases from J, with 6 bases in between. Germline assignment: CDR1 KGHSH and CDR2 LQKENI. The time point is: newly diagnosed GD, antithyroid drugs for less than 3 months. Extracted RNA from PBMCs served as the source of the TCR library. In this sample, this clonotype turned up many times. Its antigen is not known. The clonotype was recovered from a female donor with Graves disease. The source was peripheral blood mononuclear cells (PBMCs), collected at new diagnosis, from a patient treated with antithyroid drugs. The chain joins TRBV18 to TRBJ2-7, with D unresolved. The CDR3 is CASSPPMGYEQYF. As DNA, the CDR3 is TGTGCCAGCTCACCACCGATGGGCTACGAGCAGTACTTC.